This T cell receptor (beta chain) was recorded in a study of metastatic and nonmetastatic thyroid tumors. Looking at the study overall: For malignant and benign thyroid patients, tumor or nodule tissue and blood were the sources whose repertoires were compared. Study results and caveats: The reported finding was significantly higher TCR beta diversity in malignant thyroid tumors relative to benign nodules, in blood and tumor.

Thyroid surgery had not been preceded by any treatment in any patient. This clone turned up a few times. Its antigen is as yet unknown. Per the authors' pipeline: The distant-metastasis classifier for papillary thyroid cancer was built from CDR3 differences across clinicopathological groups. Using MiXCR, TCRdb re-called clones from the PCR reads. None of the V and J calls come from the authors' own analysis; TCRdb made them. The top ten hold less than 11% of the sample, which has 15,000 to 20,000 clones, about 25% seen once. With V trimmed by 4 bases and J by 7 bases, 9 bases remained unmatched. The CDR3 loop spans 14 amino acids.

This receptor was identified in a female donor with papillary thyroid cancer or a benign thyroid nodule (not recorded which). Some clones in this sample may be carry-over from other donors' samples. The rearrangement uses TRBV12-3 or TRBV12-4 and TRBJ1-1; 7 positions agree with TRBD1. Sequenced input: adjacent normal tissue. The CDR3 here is CASSSRGGGGEAFF. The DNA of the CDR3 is TGTGCCAGCAGTTCCCGGGGAGGGGGCGGTGAAGCTTTCTTT.